A single sample is the source of the 19 T cell receptor beta chains below, sequenced in a study of vaccination effects on CD4 cells after COVID-19. Antigens for these TCRs are unknown. Culturing for 10 to 11 days preceded CD4+ T cell isolation. TCRdb's table, derived via immunoSEQ multiplex PCR, lists solely in-frame clones and lacks some. The sample consists of some 31,000 clones, around 70% of them appearing once. The starting material was CD4+ T cells from PBMCs cultured without peptide, obtained before COVID-19 vaccination. Receptors originate from a human donor who received a COVID-19 vaccine.

This clone was found a few times. This sequence joins TRBV6-1 and TRBJ1-1, with no clear D. Germline V gives CDR1 MNHNS, CDR2 SASEGT. This CDR3 comprises 15 residues. Trimming shortened V by 2 bases and J by 2 bases, and 12 bases separated the two germline ends. This CDR3 is CASSESAGFNTEAFF. The CDR3 nucleotides read TGTGCCAGCAGTGAATCGGCAGGATTTAACACTGAAGCTTTCTTT.

The chain combines TRBV5-1 with TRBJ2-3; unclear D gene. V lost 4 bases and J lost 6, with 9 bases in between. This CDR3 comprises 12 residues. Germline values: CDR1 SGHRS, CDR2 YFSETQ. The CDR3 spells CASSLIGDTQYF. The CDR3 DNA reads TGCGCCAGCAGCCTAATTGGGGATACGCAGTATTTT.

This chain uses TRBV5-1 with TRBJ2-7; the match to TRBD2 covers 13 bases. The CDR3 has 15 amino acids. V trimming: 4 bases; J trimming: 3 bases; junction bases outside the gene matches: 4. CDR1 SGHRS and CDR2 YFSETQ come from the germline V gene. CDR3 in DNA: TGCGCCAGCAGCCCTCGGACTAGCGGGAGCTACGAGCAGTACTTC. Translating it yields CASSPRTSGSYEQYF.

V and J are TRBV30 and TRBJ1-1; D call uncertain. In germline, CDR1 is GTSNPN, CDR2 SVGIG (reference sequence). This CDR3 is 13 amino acids long. Trimming took off 1 base at V and 2 bases at J, with 8 bases between the two ends. This chain's CDR3 is CAWSEVFNTEAFF. CDR3 nucleotide sequence: TGTGCCTGGAGTGAAGTCTTCAACACTGAAGCTTTCTTT.

As DNA, the CDR3 is TGTGCCAGTAGTACCCCTGGGAGGGGGCCAGATACGCAGTATTTT. It encodes CASSTPGRGPDTQYF. The rearrangement joins TRBV19 to TRBJ2-3; D is perhaps TRBD1 or TRBD2 (7 bases each). This CDR3 is built from 15 residues. Trimming removed 4 bases from V and 4 bases from J, with 15 bases in between. Germline values: CDR1 LNHDA, CDR2 SQIVND (reference sequence).

The V gene is TRBV5-8, the J gene TRBJ2-5; D remains unclear. Germline V gene data show CDR1 as SGHTS and CDR2 as YDEGEE. CDR3 length equals 14 residues. V was shortened by 0 bases and J by 4 bases, with 10 bases between the two germline ends. The DNA of the CDR3 is TGTGCCAGCAGCTTGGGCGTGAGTGGAGAGACCCAGTACTTC. Translated: CASSLGVSGETQYF.

The chain joins TRBV10-3 to TRBJ2-5; 7 bases agree with TRBD2. Germline V gene lookup returns CDR1 ENHRY and CDR2 SYGVKD. The CDR3 totals 14 residues. With V trimmed by 6 bases and J by 1 base, 5 bases remained unmatched. CDR3 loop: CAIRPSSGQETQYF. CDR3 coding DNA: TGTGCCATCAGACCGTCTAGCGGCCAAGAGACCCAGTACTTC.

The chain has TRBV2 and TRBJ2-7; D is undetermined. This CDR3 is built from 13 residues. The V end lost 2 bases, the J end lost 4 bases, and 9 bases lay between the germline ends. Germline V lookup: CDR1 SNHLY, CDR2 FYNNEI. In DNA form, the CDR3 reads TGTGCCAGCAGTGAACCCTTTGAGTACGAGCAGTACTTC. Translating gives CASSEPFEYEQYF.

This clone showed up just a few times. The chain carries TRBV5-1 and TRBJ1-1; possible D gene TRBD1, 5 bases. The CDR3 consists of 13 residues. The V and J ends lost 0 bases and 8 bases respectively, with 11 bases between them. CDR1 is SGHRS, CDR2 YFSETQ, per germline. The CDR3 nucleotides read TGCGCCAGCAGCTTGGCTTCGGGGGAGGAAGCTTTCTTT. It codes for CASSLASGEEAFF. The full variable domain, rest sourced from reference TRBV5-1 and TRBJ1-1, is KAGVTQTPRYLIKTRGQQVTLSCSPISGHRSVSWYQQTPGQGLQFLFEYFSETQRNKGNFPGRFSGRQFSNSRSEMNVSTLELGDSALYLCASSLASGEEAFFGQGTRLTVV.

The chain links TRBV3-1 (or the pseudogene TRBV3-2) to TRBJ2-7; 9 bases map to TRBD2. V lost 3 bases, J lost 4 bases, and 7 bases stayed unmatched. CDR3 length: 15 amino acids. Germline V lookup: CDR1 LGHDT, CDR2 YNNKEL (reference sequence). CDR3: CASSQAPSGKYEQYF. The CDR3 DNA follows: TGTGCCAGCAGCCAGGCGCCTAGCGGGAAATACGAGCAGTACTTC.

The chain has TRBV6-5 and TRBJ2-7; TRBD1 aligns across 11 bases. Germline V gives CDR1 MNHEY, CDR2 SVGAGI. V was pared by 7 bases and J by 3 bases, with 5 bases of the junction left unmatched. The CDR3 totals 14 residues. CDR3 coding DNA: TGTGCCAGCAAGAAGGACAGGGGGCTCTACGAGCAGTACTTC. This translates into CASKKDRGLYEQYF.

The V and J genes are TRBV2 and TRBJ2-7; 8 bases match TRBD2. This CDR3 is built from 16 residues. CDR1 is SNHLY and CDR2 is FYNNEI in the germline V gene. With 2 bases clipped from V and 2 bases from J, the junction kept 8 bases outside the gene matches. CDR3 loop: CASSERRSGGAYEQYF. The CDR3 nucleotides are TGTGCCAGCAGTGAAAGAAGATCCGGGGGGGCCTACGAGCAGTACTTC.

This clone was counted a single time. V and J are TRBV7-6 and TRBJ2-3, with D possibly being TRBD1 or TRBD2 (5 bases each). V dropped 5 bases and J dropped 2 bases, with 29 bases sitting between them. Germline V gene data show CDR1 as SGHVS and CDR2 as FNYEAQ. The CDR3 sequence is 20 residues long. CDR3 protein: CASSLSNGVWSGHFTDTQYF. The CDR3 coding sequence is TGTGCCAGCAGCCTCTCGAACGGGGTTTGGTCTGGACATTTCACAGATACGCAGTATTTT.

For the CDR3, the DNA is TGTGCCAGCAGACAGGGGCCTCTCCCCCTCGAGCAGTACTTC. This sequence encodes CASRQGPLPLEQYF. The V gene is TRBV2, the J gene TRBJ2-7, with 7 nucleotides matching TRBD1. The ends lost 6 bases at V and 6 bases at J; junction bases unmatched: 11. Germline assignment: CDR1 SNHLY and CDR2 FYNNEI. This CDR3 is 14 amino acids long.

The chain recombines TRBV4-1 with TRBJ2-7; D perhaps matches TRBD1 (5 bases). The CDR3 totals 15 residues. Germline CDR1 MGHRA, CDR2 YSYEKL. V gave up 0 bases and J gave up 4 bases, with 13 bases separating them. CDR3 sequence (DNA): TGCGCCAGCAGCCAAGATCCGGACATGTCATACGAGCAGTACTTC. It is translated as CASSQDPDMSYEQYF.

This clone was observed once. The genes are TRBV4-1 and TRBJ1-3, with D unresolved. The CDR3 is made up of 17 amino acids. Per germline, CDR1 MGHRA and CDR2 YSYEKL. Between the trimmed V and J ends, which lost 4 bases and 1 base, there was a span of 17 bases. The CDR3 DNA is TGCGCCAGCAGCCGCGGAGGAATAGCCCTTTCTGGAAACACCATATATTTT. Encoded protein: CASSRGGIALSGNTIYF.

V usage is TRBV6-5 and J usage is TRBJ1-3, with 7 positions matching TRBD1. Trimming removed 5 bases from V and 0 bases from J; junction bases left unmatched: 1. This CDR3 is 14 amino acids long. Germline V gene data show CDR1 as MNHEY and CDR2 as SVGAGI. The CDR3 DNA reads TGTGCCAGCAGTCCAGGGGGCTCTGGAAACACCATATATTTT. Amino acid sequence: CASSPGGSGNTIYF.

V is TRBV30 and J is TRBJ1-4, with D uncertain. Trimming shortened V by 0 bases and J by 8 bases, and 10 bases separated the two germline ends. CDR3 size: 13 residues. The germline CDR1 and CDR2 sequences are GTSNPN and SVGIG (reference sequence). This chain's CDR3 is CAWSVGVGEKLFF. CDR3 nucleotide sequence: TGTGCCTGGAGTGTAGGCGTCGGAGAAAAACTGTTTTTT. The full variable domain, with the rest looked up from reference TRBV30 and TRBJ1-4, is SQTIHQWPATLVQPVGSPLSLECTVEGTSNPNLYWYRQAAGRGLQLLFYSVGIGQISSEVPQNLSASRPQDRQFILSSKKLLLSDSGFYLCAWSVGVGEKLFFGSGTQLSVL.

The V and J genes are TRBV10-3 and TRBJ2-3, with D maybe TRBD1 (6 bases). Germline V CDR1 and CDR2: ENHRY, SYGVKD. Trimming left V 4 bases short and J 0 bases short, with 11 bases between. This CDR3 is 15 amino acids long. In DNA form, the CDR3 reads TGTGCCATCAGTGGGAATACAGGGAGCACAGATACGCAGTATTTT. This gives the protein CAISGNTGSTDTQYF.